One and the same sample provided the 7 T cell receptor beta chains below, sequenced in a study of blood T cell repertoires in COVID-19. The table came from immunoSEQ multiplex PCR; TCRdb's copy has only in-frame clones and leaves some out. The table lists fewer than 150,000 clones, about nine tenths of them singletons. Sequenced sample: peripheral blood. The source is a human donor in a cohort sampled during active COVID-19.

The rearrangement uses TRBV19 and TRBJ1-2; the D gene is possibly TRBD1 (5 bases). The CDR3 consists of 14 residues. Trimming removed 7 bases from V and 1 base from J, with 13 bases in between. Germline-derived CDR1 and CDR2 are LNHDA and SQIVND (reference sequence). The CDR3 sequence is CASKLAGINYGYTF. The DNA of the CDR3 is TGTGCCAGTAAGTTGGCAGGGATTAACTATGGCTACACCTTC.

This clone has more than one count but fewer than ten. The V call is TRBV4-1, the J call TRBJ1-2; no firm D call. Deletions cut 1 base from V and 2 bases from J, with 8 bases between. CDR1 is MGHRA and CDR2 is YSYEKL in the germline V gene. CDR3 length equals 14 residues. The CDR3 reads CASSQGQMNYGYTF. The CDR3 region has the DNA TGCGCCAGCAGCCAAGGTCAGATGAACTATGGCTACACCTTC.

This clone was recorded only once. This sequence joins TRBV19 and TRBJ2-1; 7 positions agree with TRBD1. Losses at the gene ends were 5 bases for V and 4 bases for J; bases not matched to a gene: 8. The germline V gene has CDR1 LNHDA and CDR2 SQIVND (reference sequence). The CDR3 contains 15 residues. CDR3 DNA sequence: TGTGCCAGTAGTCCCCGGGACAGAATATACAATGAGCAGTTCTTC. This translates into CASSPRDRIYNEQFF.

The chain is built from TRBV27 and TRBJ2-7, with D maybe TRBD1 (5 bases). Trimming removed 2 bases from V and 12 bases from J, with 14 bases in between. Germline assignment: CDR1 MNHEY and CDR2 SMNVEV (reference sequence). CDR3 length: 12 residues. Here the CDR3 reads CASSLVGASWYF. The CDR3 bases are TGTGCCAGCAGTTTAGTAGGGGCGTCTTGGTACTTC.

This clone came up a few times. The chain uses TRBV7-9 and TRBJ2-1, with D perhaps matching TRBD2 (6 bases). The CDR3 contains 14 residues. The germline V gene has CDR1 SEHNR and CDR2 FQNEAQ (reference sequence). V gave up 0 bases and J gave up 3 bases, with 6 bases separating them. The CDR3 is CASSLAGGYNEQFF. The CDR3 DNA is TGTGCCAGCAGCTTAGCGGGGGGCTACAATGAGCAGTTCTTC.

This chain uses TRBV19 with TRBJ2-7; tentative D call: TRBD2 (6 bases). The CDR3 runs to 15 residues. The germline V gene encodes CDR1 LNHDA and CDR2 SQIVND (reference sequence). V was pared by 4 bases and J by 3 bases, with 16 bases between. The CDR3 loop is CASSNPRGGNYEQYF. The CDR3 DNA sequence: TGTGCCAGTAGTAACCCTAGAGGAGGGAACTACGAGCAGTACTTC. Complete variable domain (other parts from reference TRBV19 and TRBJ2-7): DGGITQSPKYLFRKEGQNVTLSCEQNLNHDAMYWYRQDPGQGLRLIYYSQIVNDFQKGDIAEGYSVSREKKESFPLTVTSAQKNPTAFYLCASSNPRGGNYEQYFGPGTRLTVT.

The rearrangement links TRBV29-1 to TRBJ2-1, with D uncertain. The germline V and J ends were trimmed by 0 bases and 2 bases, with 8 bases remaining between them. CDR1 is SQVTM, CDR2 ANQGSEA, per germline. This CDR3 is built from 14 residues. This CDR3 reads CSVEERGPYNEQFF. CDR3 nucleotide sequence: TGCAGCGTTGAAGAGCGAGGCCCCTACAATGAGCAGTTCTTC.